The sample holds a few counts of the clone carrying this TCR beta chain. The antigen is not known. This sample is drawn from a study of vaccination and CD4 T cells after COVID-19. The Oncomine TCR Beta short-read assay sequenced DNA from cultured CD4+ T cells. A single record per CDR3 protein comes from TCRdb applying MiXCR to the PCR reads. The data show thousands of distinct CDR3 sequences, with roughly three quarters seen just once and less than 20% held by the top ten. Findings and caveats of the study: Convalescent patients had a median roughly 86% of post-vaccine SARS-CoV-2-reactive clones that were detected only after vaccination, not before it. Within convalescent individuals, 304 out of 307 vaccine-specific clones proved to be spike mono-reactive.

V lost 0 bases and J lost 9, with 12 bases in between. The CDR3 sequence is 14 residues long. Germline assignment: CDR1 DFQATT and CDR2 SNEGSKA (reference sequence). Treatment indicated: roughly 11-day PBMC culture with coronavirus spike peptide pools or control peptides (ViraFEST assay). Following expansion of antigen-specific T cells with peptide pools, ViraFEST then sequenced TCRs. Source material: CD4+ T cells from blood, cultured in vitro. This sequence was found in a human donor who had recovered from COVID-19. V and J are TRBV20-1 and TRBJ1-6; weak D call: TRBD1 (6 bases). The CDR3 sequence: CSARDRTVASPLHF. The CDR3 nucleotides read TGCAGTGCTAGAGATCGGACAGTCGCTTCACCCCTCCACTTT.